This entry lists 28 T cell receptor beta chains sequenced from one sample in a study of blood T cell repertoires in COVID-19. The assay was immunoSEQ multiplex PCR, and TCRdb's table has in-frame clones only and misses some. The data show fewer than 400,000 clones, about nine tenths seen once. The sample taken for sequencing was peripheral blood. The receptors shown here come from a woman aged 25 to 39 with COVID-19, enrolled during active disease.

In this sample, this clone turned up once. CDR3 nucleotide sequence: TGCGCCAGCAGCGGAACCGGGACTAGGGATACGCAGTATTTT. Translating it yields CASSGTGTRDTQYF. V gene TRBV5-1 combines with J gene TRBJ2-3; 8 nucleotides agree with TRBD2. The CDR3 is 14 amino acids. Germline CDR1 reads SGHRS; CDR2 reads YFSETQ. Germline trimming cut 4 bases from V and 6 bases from J; bases unmatched to any gene: 7.

The chain has TRBV19 and TRBJ2-1, with D uncertain. Germline V CDR1 and CDR2: LNHDA, SQIVND (reference sequence). There are 15 residues in the CDR3. The V end lost 3 bases, the J end lost 1 base, and 10 bases lay between the germline ends. The DNA for the CDR3 is TGTGCCAGTAGTATCGGGTCCTCGTCCTACAATGAGCAGTTCTTC. Its protein is CASSIGSSSYNEQFF. Drawing the rest from reference TRBV19 and TRBJ2-1, the complete variable domain is DGGITQSPKYLFRKEGQNVTLSCEQNLNHDAMYWYRQDPGQGLRLIYYSQIVNDFQKGDIAEGYSVSREKKESFPLTVTSAQKNPTAFYLCASSIGSSSYNEQFFGPGTRLTVL.

To note about this clone: This CDR3 is also generated by other DNA sequences in the sample. CDR3 loop: CASSSGNQPQHF. In DNA, the CDR3 is TGTGCCAGCAGCTCGGGCAATCAGCCCCAGCATTTT. V and J are TRBV9 and TRBJ1-5; D is unresolved. The CDR3 length is 12 residues. V was shortened by 4 bases and J by 2 bases, with 4 bases between the two germline ends. Germline CDR1 reads SGDLS; CDR2 reads YYNGEE.

The chain is built from TRBV11-2 and TRBJ1-6; 9 bases fit TRBD1. There are 16 residues in the CDR3. Per the germline V gene, CDR1 is SGHAT and CDR2 is FQNNGV. Trimming at V came to 1 base and at J to 7 bases, leaving 5 bases not matched to a gene. The CDR3 region is CASSLVGTGQNSPLHF. CDR3 in DNA: TGTGCCAGCAGCTTAGTCGGGACAGGGCAAAATTCACCCCTCCACTTT.

The chain couples TRBV9 to TRBJ1-4; 9 nucleotides agree with TRBD1. The CDR3 is 15 residues long. The germline V gene has CDR1 SGDLS and CDR2 YYNGEE. The junction had 7 bases not matched to a gene; V was cut back by 2 bases and J by 8 bases. CDR3 nucleotides: TGTGCCAGCAGCGTGAGGACAGGGGAGGGCGAAAAACTGTTTTTT. This codes for CASSVRTGEGEKLFF. The full variable domain, completed using reference TRBV9 and TRBJ1-4, is DSGVTQTPKHLITATGQRVTLRCSPRSGDLSVYWYQQSLDQGLQFLIQYYNGEERAKGNILERFSAQQFPDLHSELNLSSLELGDSALYFCASSVRTGEGEKLFFGSGTQLSVL.

V usage is TRBV29-1 and J usage is TRBJ2-5, with 10 bases fitting TRBD1. The V gene end was trimmed by 1 base and the J gene end by 0 bases; junction bases not matched to a gene: 11. Germline V gene lookup returns CDR1 SQVTM and CDR2 ANQGSEA. The CDR3 totals 18 residues. The DNA of the CDR3 is TGCAGCGTTGAAGGAGGGGAGGGGACAGGGGAGCACCAAGAGACCCAGTACTTC. Its translation is CSVEGGEGTGEHQETQYF.

The rearrangement uses TRBV19 and TRBJ2-6, with D perhaps matching TRBD1 (5 bases). V was clipped by 4 bases and J by 2 bases, with 9 bases between them. Germline values: CDR1 LNHDA, CDR2 SQIVND (reference sequence). CDR3 length equals 15 residues. The CDR3 spells CASSRQTAGANVLTF. The CDR3 DNA is TGTGCCAGTAGTAGACAGACCGCTGGGGCCAACGTCCTGACTTTC. Looking up the rest from reference TRBV19 and TRBJ2-6 gives the full variable domain: DGGITQSPKYLFRKEGQNVTLSCEQNLNHDAMYWYRQDPGQGLRLIYYSQIVNDFQKGDIAEGYSVSREKKESFPLTVTSAQKNPTAFYLCASSRQTAGANVLTFGAGSRLTVL.

The chain joins TRBV30 to TRBJ2-2; D is perhaps TRBD1 (6 bases). This CDR3 has 14 amino acids. Trimming shortened V by 3 bases and J by 5 bases, and 13 bases separated the two germline ends. Germline-derived CDR1 and CDR2 are GTSNPN and SVGIG (reference sequence). The CDR3 nucleotides are TGTGCCTGGAGGGTCCCAGGGGAAACCGGGGAGCTGTTTTTT. Protein product: CAWRVPGETGELFF. Using reference TRBV30 and TRBJ2-2 for the parts outside the CDR3, the full variable domain is SQTIHQWPATLVQPVGSPLSLECTVEGTSNPNLYWYRQAAGRGLQLLFYSVGIGQISSEVPQNLSASRPQDRQFILSSKKLLLSDSGFYLCAWRVPGETGELFFGEGSRLTVL.

CDR3 loop: CASSLGLETSGVQETQYF. The CDR3 region has the DNA TGCGCCAGCAGCTTAGGGTTAGAGACTAGCGGAGTACAAGAGACCCAGTACTTC. The chain uses TRBV5-1 and TRBJ2-5; 9 nucleotides match TRBD2. V trimming: 2 bases; J trimming: 2 bases; junction bases outside the gene matches: 13. Germline CDR1 reads SGHRS; CDR2 reads YFSETQ. This CDR3 has 18 amino acids.

The V gene is TRBV19, the J gene TRBJ1-1; the D gene is possibly TRBD1 (5 bases). CDR1 and CDR2 from the germline V gene are LNHDA and SQIVND (reference sequence). There are 13 residues in the CDR3. Trimming removed 5 bases at V and 4 bases at J, with 11 bases between. CDR3 coding DNA: TGTGCCAGTAGTTGGGGTAGGGGCACTGAAGCTTTCTTT. Its translation is CASSWGRGTEAFF.

The chain couples TRBV6-5 to TRBJ2-1; 9 bases map to TRBD2. The V and J ends lost 5 bases and 6 bases, in that order; junction bases with no gene match: 5. CDR1 is MNHEY, CDR2 SVGAGI, per germline. This CDR3 has 14 residues. The CDR3: CASSRTSEVNEQFF. The CDR3 DNA reads TGTGCCAGCAGTCGGACTAGCGAGGTCAATGAGCAGTTCTTC.

A single count supports this clone. The V gene is TRBV13, the J gene TRBJ1-2; 7 nucleotides match TRBD1. Germline CDR1 and CDR2: PRHDT and FYEKMQ (reference sequence). This CDR3 has 14 amino acids. Trimming removed 5 bases from V and 3 bases from J; junction bases left unmatched: 6. The CDR3 reads CASSGGQRDYGYTF. CDR3 sequence (DNA): TGTGCCAGCAGCGGGGGACAGAGAGACTATGGCTACACCTTC.

The rearrangement links TRBV18 to TRBJ2-7, with 14 bases fitting TRBD2. V dropped 2 bases and J dropped 6; count of bases not matched to a gene: 6. This CDR3 has 16 amino acids. Germline values: CDR1 KGHSH, CDR2 LQKENI. CDR3 coding DNA: TGTGCCAGCTCACCAGGGACTAGCGGGAGAAGTACCGAGCAGTACTTC. Its translation: CASSPGTSGRSTEQYF.

CDR3: CATSGQGADEKLFF. The CDR3 bases are TGTGCCACCAGCGGTCAGGGGGCCGATGAAAAACTGTTTTTT. V is TRBV15 and J is TRBJ1-4; 8 nucleotides agree with TRBD1. V dropped 5 bases and J dropped 6; count of bases not matched to a gene: 5. The V gene's germline CDR1 is LNHNV and CDR2 YYDKDF (reference sequence). The CDR3 extends over 14 amino acids.

The chain employs TRBV6-5 and TRBJ1-6; D gene uncertain. The V gene lost 6 bases and the J gene lost 6 bases, with 9 bases spanning the gap. Germline V gene data show CDR1 as MNHEY and CDR2 as SVGAGI. The CDR3 runs 13 residues. Here the CDR3 reads CASRRFSNSPLHF. For the CDR3, the DNA is TGTGCCAGCAGACGGTTTTCTAATTCACCCCTCCACTTT.

V usage is TRBV6-6 and J usage is TRBJ2-7; D remains unclear. This CDR3 has 16 residues. The germline V and J ends were trimmed by 5 bases and 2 bases, with 19 bases remaining between them. Germline-derived CDR1 and CDR2 are MNHNY and SVGAGI (reference sequence). The CDR3 is CASSPQVQRGTYEQYF. The CDR3 DNA is TGTGCCAGCAGTCCCCAAGTGCAGAGAGGCACCTACGAGCAGTACTTC.

The chain recombines TRBV19 with TRBJ2-3; a possible D gene is TRBD2 (6 bases). Trimming took off 3 bases at V and 0 bases at J, with 10 bases between the two ends. This CDR3 comprises 15 residues. Germline CDR1 is LNHDA and CDR2 is SQIVND (reference sequence). The CDR3 loop reads CASSIVAVSTDTQYF. CDR3 in DNA: TGTGCCAGTAGTATTGTAGCGGTTAGCACAGATACGCAGTATTTT.

The V call is TRBV7-8, the J call TRBJ2-3, with a weak D call TRBD1 (5 bases). V lost 1 base and J 4 bases, leaving 6 bases between the germline ends. The length of the CDR3 is 13 residues. Germline-derived CDR1 and CDR2 are SGHVS and FQNEAQ. CDR3 region: CASSLVTADTQYF. The DNA for the CDR3 is TGTGCCAGCAGCTTAGTGACAGCAGATACGCAGTATTTT.

The V call is TRBV14, the J call TRBJ2-7, with D maybe TRBD1 (5 bases). The CDR3 spans 13 residues. With 1 base removed from V and 9 bases from J, the gap between germline ends came to 13 bases. Germline CDR1 is SGHDN and CDR2 is FVKESK. The CDR3 DNA is TGTGCCAGCAGCCAAGGGCAATATACAGGGCAGTACTTC. This gives the protein CASSQGQYTGQYF.

V is TRBV15 and J is TRBJ1-2; a weak D match, TRBD1 (6 bases). This CDR3 contains 13 residues. The germline V gene encodes CDR1 LNHNV and CDR2 YYDKDF (reference sequence). Deletions cut 5 bases from V and 8 bases from J, with 15 bases between. For the CDR3, the DNA is TGTGCCACCAGCGAAGCACTGGACAGAGGCTACACCTTC. Its translation: CATSEALDRGYTF.

The V gene is TRBV11-3, the J gene TRBJ2-7; 8 nucleotides align to TRBD2. The CDR3 sequence is 16 residues long. CDR1 SGHNT and CDR2 YENEEA come from the germline V gene. J lost 1 base, V lost 3 bases, and 8 bases had no gene match. The CDR3 bases are TGTGCCAGCAGCTTGGATAGGAAGCGGGGGTCCTACGAGCAGTACTTC. It encodes CASSLDRKRGSYEQYF.

The chain couples TRBV19 to TRBJ2-7, with 7 nucleotides matching TRBD1. V trimming: 8 bases; J trimming: 6 bases; junction bases outside the gene matches: 4. The CDR3 is made up of 11 amino acids. CDR1 and CDR2 from the germline V gene are LNHDA and SQIVND (reference sequence). The CDR3 bases are TGTGCCAGTTCACAGGGGAGCGAGCAGTACTTC. Translation: CASSQGSEQYF.

This clone has more than one count but fewer than ten. The rearrangement joins TRBV28 to TRBJ1-1; D not certain. CDR3 size: 12 residues. Germline V gene sequence: CDR1 MDHEN, CDR2 SYDVKM. V was trimmed by 3 bases and J by 8 bases, leaving 10 bases between them. Here the CDR3 DNA reads TGTGCCAGCAGTTTGGTCGGGAGAGAAGCTTTCTTT. Translated: CASSLVGREAFF.

The chain uses TRBV2 and TRBJ2-7, with D uncertain. The CDR3 is 12 amino acids. CDR1 is SNHLY and CDR2 is FYNNEI in the germline V gene. Trimming removed 4 bases at V and 0 bases at J, with 4 bases between. DNA for the CDR3: TGTGCCAGCAGTGGACTCTCCTACGAGCAGTACTTC. Protein sequence: CASSGLSYEQYF. The variable domain in full, with the rest retrieved from reference TRBV2 and TRBJ2-7, is EPEVTQTPSHQVTQMGQEVILRCVPISNHLYFYWYRQILGQKVEFLVSFYNNEISEKSEIFDDQFSVERPDGSNFTLKIRSTKLEDSAMYFCASSGLSYEQYFGPGTRLTVT.

The chain combines TRBV7-2 with TRBJ1-5; D is uncertain. Germline loops: CDR1 SGHTA, CDR2 FQGNSA. The CDR3 runs 14 residues. V was trimmed by 2 bases and J by 6 bases, leaving 11 bases between them. Here the CDR3 DNA reads TGTGCCAGCAGCTTATATACGGGAAGTCAGCCCCAGCATTTT. It is translated as CASSLYTGSQPQHF. The entire variable domain, with the rest obtained from reference TRBV7-2 and TRBJ1-5, is as follows: GAGVSQSPSNKVTEKGKDVELRCDPISGHTALYWYRQSLGQGLEFLIYFQGNSAPDKSGLPSDRFSAERTGGSVSTLTIQRTQQEDSAVYLCASSLYTGSQPQHFGDGTRLSIL.

The V gene is TRBV3-1 (or the pseudogene TRBV3-2), the J gene TRBJ2-7; 7 bases line up with TRBD1. CDR1 LGHDT and CDR2 YNNKEL come from the germline V gene (reference sequence). The CDR3 runs 15 residues. The ends lost 1 base at V and 0 bases at J; junction bases unmatched: 3. This CDR3 reads CASSQGDSPSYEQYF. The CDR3 DNA follows: TGTGCCAGCAGCCAAGGGGACAGCCCCTCCTACGAGCAGTACTTC.

V is TRBV7-2 and J is TRBJ2-1; 8 bases line up with TRBD2. The CDR3 totals 18 residues. Germline CDR1 and CDR2: SGHTA and FQGNSA. V trimming: 5 bases; J trimming: 8 bases; junction bases outside the gene matches: 20. The CDR3 DNA sequence: TGTGCCAGCAGCCCGGGGTCAGGGCGGAGCGGGAGTGATCATGAGCAGTTCTTC. It encodes CASSPGSGRSGSDHEQFF.

The rearrangement joins TRBV30 to TRBJ1-1; perhaps TRBD1 as D (6 bases). Per the germline V gene, CDR1 is GTSNPN and CDR2 is SVGIG (reference sequence). The length of the CDR3 is 15 residues. V dropped 5 bases and J dropped 1 base, with 17 bases sitting between them. Written as DNA, the CDR3 is TGTGCCTGGGCTGGGGGCAACCACCCGAACACTGAAGCTTTCTTT. Residues: CAWAGGNHPNTEAFF. Using reference TRBV30 and TRBJ1-1 for the parts outside the CDR3, the full variable domain is SQTIHQWPATLVQPVGSPLSLECTVEGTSNPNLYWYRQAAGRGLQLLFYSVGIGQISSEVPQNLSASRPQDRQFILSSKKLLLSDSGFYLCAWAGGNHPNTEAFFGQGTRLTVV.